Described below is a single T cell receptor (beta chain) sequence and its context. The antigen is not known. Both iRepertoire HTBI primers and Arm-PCR of CDR3 regions were used to build the TCR beta libraries. One entry per CDR3 protein results from TCRdb running MiXCR on the multiplex PCR reads. Of around 500,000 distinct CDR3 sequences in the sample, roughly 14% were seen once. The data were taken from a study of regulatory T cells in long-lasting Graves disease. Described time point: newly diagnosed GD, antithyroid drugs for less than 3 months. The TCR library was made from RNA extracted from PBMCs. Xi'an, China, was home to the endocrinology department that provided patients. This CDR3 is 15 amino acids long. Germline V lookup: CDR1 LGHDT, CDR2 YNNKEL (reference sequence). Germline trimming cut 6 bases from V and 5 bases from J; bases unmatched to any gene: 9. Whole-study results and caveats: Persistent disease samples used TRBV28, TRBJ1-2 and TRBJ2-5 preferentially.

These same data were also listed under a study on T cells in Graves' hyperthyroidism and ophthalmopathy. From that second work: Expanded thyroid clonotypes (above 0.001) were mostly also found in blood.

The sequencing used peripheral blood mononuclear cells (PBMCs), collected at new diagnosis, from a patient treated with antithyroid drugs. The receptor's source is a young man with Graves disease. The chain employs TRBV3-1 and TRBJ2-5; TRBD1 aligns across 10 bases. The CDR3, as DNA: TGTGCCAGCAGGGGACAGGGGAGGGTTCAGGAGACCCAGTACTTC. Translated, it gives CASRGQGRVQETQYF.